Shown below are 31 T cell receptor beta chains from a single sample sequenced in a study of immune evolution from preneoplasia to lung adenocarcinoma. TCRdb keeps only in-frame clones here, not all; method: immunoSEQ multiplex PCR. Of some 15,000 clones listed, roughly 80% are singletons. The source material was FFPE minimally invasive lung adenocarcinoma tissue. Receptors were obtained from a person aged 60 to 80 with lung adenocarcinoma.

This clone was seen a handful of times. The V and J genes are TRBV7-8 and TRBJ2-5; possibly TRBD1 for D (6 bases). Germline CDR1 reads SGHVS; CDR2 reads FQNEAQ. Trimming left V 5 bases short and J 1 base short, with 17 bases between. The CDR3 is 16 amino acids. This chain's CDR3 is CASSPRTAIIQETQYF. The CDR3, as DNA: TGTGCCAGCAGCCCCAGGACAGCGATAATCCAAGAGACCCAGTACTTC.

The rearrangement links TRBV30 to TRBJ1-2; the D gene is possibly TRBD1 (6 bases). This CDR3 is built from 10 residues. Germline V gene sequence: CDR1 GTSNPN, CDR2 SVGIG (reference sequence). Trimming removed 6 bases from V and 8 bases from J, with 10 bases in between. This CDR3 reads CACPGVGYTF. In nucleotides, the CDR3 is TGTGCCTGTCCAGGGGTCGGCTACACCTTC. The whole variable domain, filled in from reference TRBV30 and TRBJ1-2, reads SQTIHQWPATLVQPVGSPLSLECTVEGTSNPNLYWYRQAAGRGLQLLFYSVGIGQISSEVPQNLSASRPQDRQFILSSKKLLLSDSGFYLCACPGVGYTFGSGTRLTVV.

V is TRBV28 and J is TRBJ1-4; 10 bases align to TRBD1. J gave up 8 bases and V 5 bases, and 8 bases lay outside the gene matches. The length of the CDR3 is 15 residues. Per germline, CDR1 MDHEN and CDR2 SYDVKM. CDR3 sequence: CASSNRDRGEEKLFF. The CDR3 DNA is TGTGCCAGCAGTAACCGGGACAGGGGAGAGGAAAAACTGTTTTTT.

This rearrangement joins TRBV19 to TRBJ2-7; perhaps TRBD2 as D (5 bases). Trimming removed 0 bases at V and 5 bases at J, with 11 bases between. There are 14 residues in the CDR3. The V gene's germline CDR1 is LNHDA and CDR2 SQIVND (reference sequence). DNA for the CDR3: TGTGCCAGTAGTATAGACTTAGGGAGCAACGAGCAGTACTTC. This encodes CASSIDLGSNEQYF.

V gene TRBV30 combines with J gene TRBJ2-1; TRBD2 matches at 8 bases. Germline V gives CDR1 GTSNPN, CDR2 SVGIG (reference sequence). CDR3 length equals 14 residues. Trimming at V came to 4 bases and at J to 6 bases, leaving 8 bases not matched to a gene. CDR3 loop: CAWIGGTRGNEQFF. Here the CDR3 DNA reads TGTGCCTGGATCGGCGGGACTAGAGGCAATGAGCAGTTCTTC.

The V call is TRBV19, the J call TRBJ2-3; 10 bases fit TRBD1. Germline-derived CDR1 and CDR2 are LNHDA and SQIVND (reference sequence). The CDR3 has 17 residues. V shed 5 bases and J 2 bases; nucleotides not matched to a gene: 10. CDR3 nucleotide sequence: TGTGCCAGTAGTCTCACTACCGGGACAGGGGTCACAGATACGCAGTATTTT. Protein product: CASSLTTGTGVTDTQYF.

The chain employs TRBV2 and TRBJ2-1; 13 positions agree with TRBD2. J lost 9 bases, V lost 6 bases, and 11 bases had no gene match. Germline V gene lookup returns CDR1 SNHLY and CDR2 FYNNEI. The CDR3 has 16 residues. In DNA, the CDR3 is TGTGCCAGCAGCTATACCACTAGCGGGAGGGCTTCTGAGCAGTTCTTC. It yields the protein CASSYTTSGRASEQFF.

The rearrangement uses TRBV6-6 and TRBJ1-1, with unresolved D. CDR1 and CDR2 (germline): MNHNY, SVGAGI (reference sequence). The V and J ends lost 2 bases and 3 bases respectively, with 16 bases between them. This CDR3 comprises 16 residues. CDR3 residues: CASSYPAGVWHTEAFF. In DNA form, the CDR3 reads TGTGCCAGCAGTTACCCAGCTGGCGTTTGGCACACTGAAGCTTTCTTT.

CDR3 sequence reads: CASSLRVDRGINYGYTF. The CDR3 DNA sequence: TGTGCCAGCAGCTTAAGGGTCGACAGGGGAATAAACTATGGCTACACCTTC. The chain employs TRBV7-3 and TRBJ1-2, with 8 bases aligning to TRBD1. Germline loops: CDR1 SGHTA, CDR2 FQGTGA. J was trimmed by 2 bases and V by 1 base; bases with no gene match: 9. This CDR3 contains 17 residues.

A few counts support this clone. The CDR3 sequence: CASSESHQPQHF. DNA of the CDR3: TGCGCCAGCAGTGAGTCCCATCAGCCCCAGCATTTT. The chain links TRBV10-2 to TRBJ1-5, with no clear D. Between the trimmed V and J ends, which lost 0 bases and 5 bases, there was a span of 2 bases. CDR1 is WSHSY, CDR2 SAAADI, per germline. The CDR3 contains 12 residues.

The chain recombines TRBV28 with TRBJ1-1; no clear D gene. The germline V and J ends were trimmed by 2 bases and 7 bases, with 14 bases remaining between them. Germline assignment: CDR1 MDHEN and CDR2 SYDVKM. The CDR3 spans 14 residues. CDR3 sequence (DNA): TGTGCCAGCAGTTTAGGCCTCTCCTGGGGTGAAGCTTTCTTT. Its translation: CASSLGLSWGEAFF.

V is TRBV28 and J is TRBJ1-2; the D gene is possibly TRBD1 (6 bases). CDR1 MDHEN and CDR2 SYDVKM come from the germline V gene. The ends were cut back, 3 bases at V and 1 base at J, with 9 bases in the middle. The CDR3 runs to 14 residues. This CDR3 is CASSLGTNNYGYTF. CDR3 nucleotide sequence: TGTGCCAGCAGTTTGGGGACAAATAACTATGGCTACACCTTC.

In this sample, this clone turned up a few times. The chain carries TRBV11-2 and TRBJ2-7; D remains unclear. Per the germline V gene, CDR1 is SGHAT and CDR2 is FQNNGV. The CDR3 totals 15 residues. V was shortened by 3 bases and J by 7 bases, with 19 bases between the two germline ends. In nucleotides, the CDR3 is TGTGCCAGCAGCTTTCAACTAACTCCCCAGAGGGAGCAGTACTTC. This sequence encodes CASSFQLTPQREQYF.

The chain links TRBV11-1 to TRBJ2-2; maybe TRBD1 (7 bases). With 1 base removed from V and 5 bases from J, the gap between germline ends came to 11 bases. Germline CDR1 reads SGHAT; CDR2 reads FQDESV (reference sequence). This CDR3 comprises 15 residues. This CDR3 is CASSLGRGLTGELFF. In DNA, the CDR3 is TGTGCCAGCAGCTTAGGGAGGGGGCTGACCGGGGAGCTGTTTTTT. Full variable domain (rest looked up from reference TRBV11-1 and TRBJ2-2): EAEVAQSPRYKITEKSQAVAFWCDPISGHATLYWYRQILGQGPELLVQFQDESVVDDSQLPKDRFSAERLKGVDSTLKIQPAELGDSAMYLCASSLGRGLTGELFFGEGSRLTVL.

DNA of the CDR3: TGTGCCAGCAGTCAGGACAGGGAAAAACTGTTTTTT. This encodes CASSQDREKLFF. This chain uses TRBV6-5 with TRBJ1-4; 7 nucleotides match TRBD1. The V gene end was trimmed by 5 bases and the J gene end by 8 bases; junction bases not matched to a gene: 2. Per the germline V gene, CDR1 is MNHEY and CDR2 is SVGAGI. This CDR3 has 12 amino acids.

V and J are TRBV29-1 and TRBJ1-2; D remains unclear. The CDR3 is 13 amino acids. The ends were cut back, 4 bases at V and 3 bases at J, with 12 bases in the middle. Germline CDR1 reads SQVTM; CDR2 reads ANQGSEA. The CDR3 coding sequence is TGCAGCGTTGGAGAGGGCAATTACTATGGCTACACCTTC. Its translation is CSVGEGNYYGYTF. Combining the CDR3 with reference TRBV29-1 and TRBJ1-2 gives the whole variable domain SAVISQKPSRDICQRGTSLTIQCQVDSQVTMMFWYRQQPGQSLTLIATANQGSEATYESGFVIDKFPISRPNLTFSTLTVSNMSPEDSSIYLCSVGEGNYYGYTFGSGTRLTVV.

CDR3 residues: CASSPRSGRARGEQYF. The CDR3 coding sequence is TGTGCCAGCTCACCACGTAGCGGGAGGGCGCGTGGGGAGCAGTACTTC. The chain combines TRBV18 with TRBJ2-7; 11 bases match TRBD2. The CDR3 has 16 amino acids. After removal of 1 base from V and 7 bases from J, the junction contained 9 bases not matched to a gene. CDR1 is KGHSH, CDR2 LQKENI, per germline.

This clone was picked up one time. CDR3 nucleotide sequence: TGTGCCAGCAGCTTAACCGTAGGCTATGGCTACACCTTC. Translated, it gives CASSLTVGYGYTF. This rearrangement joins TRBV7-3 to TRBJ1-2; no clear D gene. Trimming removed 0 bases at V and 4 bases at J, with 6 bases between. The V gene's germline CDR1 is SGHTA and CDR2 FQGTGA. The CDR3 has 13 residues.

V is TRBV30 and J is TRBJ1-1; no clear D. This CDR3 spans 16 amino acids. Germline-derived CDR1 and CDR2 are GTSNPN and SVGIG (reference sequence). Trimming removed 0 bases at V and 5 bases at J, with 19 bases between. The CDR3 loop is CAWSVISPIPGTEAFF. In nucleotides, the CDR3 is TGTGCCTGGAGTGTCATTAGCCCAATTCCGGGGACTGAAGCTTTCTTT. The variable domain in full, with the rest retrieved from reference TRBV30 and TRBJ1-1, is SQTIHQWPATLVQPVGSPLSLECTVEGTSNPNLYWYRQAAGRGLQLLFYSVGIGQISSEVPQNLSASRPQDRQFILSSKKLLLSDSGFYLCAWSVISPIPGTEAFFGQGTRLTVV.

This chain uses TRBV29-1 with TRBJ2-7; 7 nucleotides line up with TRBD1. The CDR3 extends over 13 amino acids. The V gene end was trimmed by 7 bases and the J gene end by 3 bases; junction bases not matched to a gene: 9. The germline V gene encodes CDR1 SQVTM and CDR2 ANQGSEA. CDR3 bases: TGCAGCGCGACCGGGACAGAGGTCTACGAGCAGTACTTC. Amino acid sequence: CSATGTEVYEQYF.

The CDR3 bases are TGCGCCTCACAAGAGAGTCTGGGGACTGAAGCTTTCTTT. The encoded protein is CASQESLGTEAFF. The J gene is TRBJ1-1, the V gene TRBV4-3; D is undetermined. V shed 11 bases and J shed 5 bases, with 18 bases lying between them. The germline V gene has CDR1 LGHNA and CDR2 YSLEER. This CDR3 contains 13 residues.

The chain carries TRBV18 and TRBJ1-1; the D is unclear. CDR1 is KGHSH, CDR2 LQKENI, per germline. The ends were cut back, 0 bases at V and 1 base at J, with 6 bases in the middle. The CDR3 has 14 residues. The CDR3 protein is CASSPPGQNTEAFF. For the CDR3, the DNA is TGTGCCAGCTCACCACCGGGCCAGAACACTGAAGCTTTCTTT.

A single count supports this clone. The chain joins TRBV9 to TRBJ2-5; 15 positions agree with TRBD2. The CDR3 runs to 17 residues. Germline-derived CDR1 and CDR2 are SGDLS and YYNGEE. V was pared by 3 bases and J by 1 base, with 4 bases of the junction left unmatched. Written as DNA, the CDR3 is TGTGCCAGCAGCGCCGGGACTAGCGGGGGGCTCCAAGAGACCCAGTACTTC. It translates to CASSAGTSGGLQETQYF. The variable domain in full, with the rest retrieved from reference TRBV9 and TRBJ2-5, is DSGVTQTPKHLITATGQRVTLRCSPRSGDLSVYWYQQSLDQGLQFLIQYYNGEERAKGNILERFSAQQFPDLHSELNLSSLELGDSALYFCASSAGTSGGLQETQYFGPGTRLLVL.

The chain employs TRBV6-6 and TRBJ1-1, with D perhaps TRBD1 (6 bases). CDR1 is MNHNY, CDR2 SVGAGI, per germline (reference sequence). V lost 3 bases and J lost 11, with 19 bases in between. The CDR3 loop spans 14 amino acids. The CDR3 nucleotides read TGTGCCAGCAGTTATACCCGTTGGCAGGGGAATGCTTTCTTT. Its translation is CASSYTRWQGNAFF.

In this sample, this clone turned up once. V is TRBV7-2 and J is TRBJ2-7; 12 bases map to TRBD2. There are 17 residues in the CDR3. Looked up from germline, CDR1 is SGHTA and CDR2 is FQGNSA. V lost 0 bases and J lost 4; bases outside the gene matches: 7. The CDR3 here is CASSLAHSSGRGYEQYF. In nucleotides, the CDR3 is TGTGCCAGCAGCTTAGCACATTCTAGCGGGAGGGGGTACGAGCAGTACTTC. Based on the CDR3 plus reference TRBV7-2 and TRBJ2-7, the full variable domain is GAGVSQSPSNKVTEKGKDVELRCDPISGHTALYWYRQSLGQGLEFLIYFQGNSAPDKSGLPSDRFSAERTGGSVSTLTIQRTQQEDSAVYLCASSLAHSSGRGYEQYFGPGTRLTVT.

This CDR3 reads CASSPDSSYNEQFF. The CDR3 region has the DNA TGTGCCAGCTCACCCGACAGCTCCTACAATGAGCAGTTCTTC. The chain recombines TRBV18 with TRBJ2-1; D may be TRBD1 (5 bases). Germline-derived CDR1 and CDR2 are KGHSH and LQKENI. The V and J ends lost 3 bases and 0 bases respectively, with 6 bases between them. The CDR3 runs to 14 residues.

The chain combines TRBV10-3 with TRBJ1-1; 7 positions agree with TRBD1. The germline V gene has CDR1 ENHRY and CDR2 SYGVKD. The J segment lost 8 bases and the V segment lost 3 bases, leaving 9 bases of the junction unmatched. CDR3 length equals 14 residues. The CDR3 loop reads CAISDTGQEPEAFF. The CDR3 DNA reads as TGTGCCATCAGTGACACAGGACAGGAGCCAGAAGCTTTCTTT.

The gene calls are TRBV7-9 and TRBJ2-1; no clear D gene. Germline values: CDR1 SEHNR, CDR2 FQNEAQ (reference sequence). CDR3 length: 11 amino acids. The V end lost 3 bases, the J end lost 15 bases, and 12 bases lay between the germline ends. The CDR3 DNA is TGTGCCAGCAGCTTGGAGAATATTCCGTTCTTC. Translated: CASSLENIPFF.

The gene calls are TRBV7-3 and TRBJ2-3; D not certain. Germline lookup yields CDR1 SGHTA and CDR2 FQGTGA. V was pared by 0 bases and J by 3 bases, with 4 bases between. The CDR3 is made up of 13 amino acids. For the CDR3, the DNA is TGTGCCAGCAGCTTAACAGGAACAGATACGCAGTATTTT. It translates to CASSLTGTDTQYF.

The chain links TRBV28 to TRBJ1-5; TRBD1 is a possible D gene (6 bases). Germline assignment: CDR1 MDHEN and CDR2 SYDVKM. The CDR3 loop spans 17 amino acids. V was clipped by 6 bases and J by 7 bases, with 25 bases between them. CDR3 amino acids: CASRGGPWLRPGQPQHF. As DNA, the CDR3 is TGTGCCAGCAGGGGGGGCCCCTGGCTGAGGCCCGGCCAGCCCCAGCATTTT.

V gene TRBV18 combines with J gene TRBJ2-5; 10 bases align to TRBD1. The germline CDR1 and CDR2 sequences are KGHSH and LQKENI. J was trimmed by 5 bases and V by 6 bases; bases with no gene match: 3. The CDR3 spans 13 residues. The CDR3 nucleotides are TGTGCCAGCTCGGGGGACAGGGGCGAGACCCAGTACTTC. Residues: CASSGDRGETQYF.